These 25 T cell receptor beta chains share one sample of origin, sequenced in a study of CD8+CD57+ T cells in acquired aplastic anemia. Individuals selected for sequencing had exhibited CD8+CD57+ cell expansion on flow cytometry. TCR beta VDJ and CDR3 were profiled, and genomic DNA was the template. A single record per CDR3 protein comes from TCRdb applying MiXCR to the reads. The sample has 150,000 to 180,000 distinct CDR3 sequences, approximately 52% seen once; the top ten hold around 12%. Sequencing used sorted CD4+, CD8+, or CD8+CD57+ T cells (not recorded which) from PBMCs. The receptors shown here come from a human donor with aplastic anemia.

The CDR3 sequence is CASSILSGELFF. DNA for the CDR3: TGTGCCAGCAGCATTCTAAGCGGGGAGCTGTTTTTT. The gene calls are TRBV7-2 and TRBJ2-2; no definite D call. With 5 bases removed from V and 7 bases from J, the gap between germline ends came to 8 bases. Germline V gene lookup returns CDR1 SGHTA and CDR2 FQGNSA. This CDR3 is 12 amino acids long. The full variable domain, completed using reference TRBV7-2 and TRBJ2-2, is GAGVSQSPSNKVTEKGKDVELRCDPISGHTALYWYRQSLGQGLEFLIYFQGNSAPDKSGLPSDRFSAERTGGSVSTLTIQRTQQEDSAVYLCASSILSGELFFGEGSRLTVL.

CDR3 region: CASSTKGSAVLYEQYF. The CDR3 coding sequence is TGTGCCAGCAGCACGAAGGGTAGCGCTGTGCTCTACGAGCAGTACTTC. The rearrangement joins TRBV5-5 to TRBJ2-7; TRBD2 might be the D (5 bases). The CDR3 extends over 16 amino acids. Between the trimmed V and J ends, which lost 4 bases and 3 bases, there was a span of 20 bases. The germline gives CDR1 SGHKS, CDR2 YYEKEE (reference sequence).

The chain couples TRBV15 to TRBJ1-1; TRBD1 aligns across 7 bases. Trimming at V came to 0 bases and at J to 0 bases, leaving 7 bases not matched to a gene. The CDR3 is made up of 17 amino acids. CDR1 is LNHNV, CDR2 YYDKDF, per germline (reference sequence). The DNA of the CDR3 is TGTGCCACCAGCAGAGATCGCAGGACAGGACTGAACACTGAAGCTTTCTTT. Protein: CATSRDRRTGLNTEAFF.

This chain links TRBV20-1 with TRBJ2-7; no definite D call. The CDR3 totals 14 residues. The germline V and J ends were trimmed by 1 base and 1 base, with 11 bases remaining between them. CDR1 and CDR2 from the germline V gene are DFQATT and SNEGSKA (reference sequence). The DNA for the CDR3 is TGCAGTGCTAGAGTCCCGGACGGATCCTACGAGCAGTACTTC. This sequence encodes CSARVPDGSYEQYF.

Regarding this clonotype: At one end, the junction sequence differs from germline, possibly due to a read error. J is TRBJ1-3 and V is TRBV20-1; D is unresolved. CDR1 and CDR2 (germline): DFQATT, SNEGSKA (reference sequence). CDR3 size: 16 residues. The CDR3 region is CSAPATSEFTGNTTYF. The CDR3 DNA is TGCAGTGCCCCGGCCACGTCGGAGTTCACTGGGAACACCACATATTTT.

The V and J genes are TRBV5-1 and TRBJ2-3, with 9 bases that match TRBD1. From germline, CDR1 is SGHRS and CDR2 YFSETQ. The CDR3 extends over 13 amino acids. Unmatched junction bases numbered 5, after V lost 7 bases and J lost 5 bases. In nucleotides, the CDR3 is TGCGCCAGCCGGGGACAGGGAATAGATACGCAGTATTTT. Translation: CASRGQGIDTQYF.

The table lists this clonotype with a few counts. The chain joins TRBV2 to TRBJ1-3; D uncertain. The V and J ends lost 7 bases and 2 bases respectively, with 12 bases between them. The CDR3 is 14 residues long. The germline V gene has CDR1 SNHLY and CDR2 FYNNEI. The CDR3 protein is CASNGLPPGNTIYF. CDR3 coding DNA: TGTGCCAGCAACGGTCTCCCTCCTGGAAACACCATATATTTT.

Regarding this clonotype: The junction shows a germline mismatch at one end, possibly a read error. V is TRBV20-1 and J is TRBJ2-7; 8 bases agree with TRBD1. Germline values: CDR1 DFQATT, CDR2 SNEGSKA (reference sequence). The CDR3 extends over 13 amino acids. CDR3: CSAGDRGPYEQYF. The CDR3 DNA reads TGCAGTGCTGGAGACAGGGGTCCTTACGAGCAGTACTTC.

This clonotype was picked up a small number of times. J is TRBJ2-1 and V is TRBV24-1; 7 positions match TRBD2. CDR1 KGHDR and CDR2 SFDVKD come from the germline V gene. The CDR3 runs 15 residues. The V gene end was trimmed by 5 bases and the J gene end by 4 bases; junction bases not matched to a gene: 7. DNA for the CDR3: TGTGCCACCAGTGTGGCGGGAGCTCAATACAATGAGCAGTTCTTC. This sequence encodes CATSVAGAQYNEQFF.

CDR3 in DNA: TGCAGTGCTAGGAACCCCGGGGGCACTGAAGCTTTCTTT. Translation: CSARNPGGTEAFF. The J gene is TRBJ1-1, the V gene TRBV20-1, with a weak D call TRBD1 (5 bases). Trimming removed 3 bases at V and 4 bases at J, with 12 bases between. The CDR3 runs 13 residues. CDR1 is DFQATT, CDR2 SNEGSKA, per germline (reference sequence).

This clonotype was counted many times. The rearrangement links TRBV5-1 to TRBJ1-5; 7 bases map to TRBD1. The trim removed 4 bases at V and 5 bases at J, leaving 15 bases unmatched. The CDR3 runs 17 residues. CDR1 is SGHRS, CDR2 YFSETQ, per germline. This CDR3 is CASSLYPNFRGDQPQHF. The CDR3 nucleotides are TGCGCCAGCAGCCTCTATCCCAATTTCAGGGGGGATCAGCCCCAGCATTTT.

This clonotype was seen ten or more times. J is TRBJ2-5 and V is TRBV7-9; TRBD1 or TRBD2 may be the D gene (5 bases each). This CDR3 has 14 amino acids. The germline gives CDR1 SEHNR, CDR2 FQNEAQ (reference sequence). Trimming took off 3 bases at V and 2 bases at J, with 10 bases between the two ends. CDR3 protein: CASSFPGLQETQYF. Written as DNA, the CDR3 is TGTGCCAGCAGCTTCCCGGGGCTTCAAGAGACCCAGTACTTC.

This clonotype was seen repeatedly, ten times or more. The CDR3 region is CASSYVSQETQYF. DNA of the CDR3: TGTGCCAGCAGTTACGTCTCACAAGAGACCCAGTACTTC. The chain joins TRBV6-2 or TRBV6-3 to TRBJ2-5; D is uncertain. The germline gives CDR1 MNHEY, CDR2 SVGEGT. This CDR3 is 13 amino acids long. Trimming took 2 bases from V and 2 from J, leaving 6 bases between them.

On this clonotype itself: The junction differs from germline at one of its ends, possibly a read error. The rearrangement joins TRBV5-5 to TRBJ1-1; D possibly corresponds to TRBD1 (5 bases). The CDR3 runs 15 residues. The germline CDR1 and CDR2 sequences are SGHKS and YYEKEE (reference sequence). Here the CDR3 reads CASTLGGAADLWAFF. CDR3 in DNA: TGTGCCAGCACCTTGGGAGGGGCGGCAGATCTGTGGGCTTTCTTT.

The CDR3 protein is CASSRSTGTQYF. The CDR3 bases are TGTGCCAGCAGCCGCTCGACAGGGACCCAGTACTTC. V and J are TRBV11-3 and TRBJ2-5, with D maybe TRBD1 (6 bases). This CDR3 contains 12 residues. Germline assignment: CDR1 SGHNT and CDR2 YENEEA. Trimming removed 5 bases from V and 7 bases from J, with 11 bases in between. The complete variable domain, with remaining parts taken from reference TRBV11-3 and TRBJ2-5, reads EAGVVQSPRYKIIEKKQPVAFWCNPISGHNTLYWYLQNLGQGPELLIRYENEEAVDDSQLPKDRFSAERLKGVDSTLKIQPAELGDSAVYLCASSRSTGTQYFGPGTRLLVL.

CDR3 loop: CSAPDRRIYNSPLHF. Here the CDR3 DNA reads TGCAGTGCTCCGGACAGGAGAATCTATAATTCACCCCTCCACTTT. The chain recombines TRBV20-1 with TRBJ1-6, with TRBD1 matching 7 bases. J gave up 3 bases and V 5 bases, and 7 bases lay outside the gene matches. The CDR3 consists of 15 residues. Germline-derived CDR1 and CDR2 are DFQATT and SNEGSKA (reference sequence).

This clonotype was detected a few times. The chain is built from TRBV7-6 and TRBJ2-7, with D perhaps TRBD1 (5 bases). Per the germline V gene, CDR1 is SGHVS and CDR2 is FNYEAQ. CDR3 size: 12 residues. V gave up 3 bases and J gave up 6 bases, with 9 bases separating them. The CDR3 DNA follows: TGTGCCAGCAGCTTGCAGGGCACCGAGCAGTACTTC. It yields the protein CASSLQGTEQYF.

The genes are TRBV11-1 and TRBJ2-6; 8 bases are a match to TRBD2. This CDR3 has 16 residues. In germline, CDR1 is SGHAT, CDR2 FQDESV (reference sequence). Unmatched junction bases numbered 7, after V lost 4 bases and J lost 5 bases. CDR3 residues: CASSYSGGQRANVLTF. The CDR3 region has the DNA TGTGCCAGCAGCTATTCGGGGGGGCAGAGGGCCAACGTCCTGACTTTC.

The V and J genes are TRBV19 and TRBJ1-1; tentative D call: TRBD1 (6 bases). With 5 bases removed from V and 4 bases from J, the gap between germline ends came to 17 bases. Germline V gene data show CDR1 as LNHDA and CDR2 as SQIVND (reference sequence). The CDR3 length is 15 residues. The CDR3 loop reads CASSLGGQGSTEAFF. In DNA form, the CDR3 reads TGTGCCAGTAGTCTCGGGGGGCAGGGGAGCACTGAAGCTTTCTTT.

The chain links TRBV4-2 to TRBJ1-4; D is possibly TRBD1 (5 bases). The V end lost 5 bases, the J end lost 6 bases, and 16 bases lay between the germline ends. Germline V CDR1 and CDR2: LGHNA, YNFKEQ. This CDR3 is built from 15 residues. CDR3 sequence: CASSSGWGVDEKLFF. In DNA, the CDR3 is TGTGCCAGCAGCTCAGGGTGGGGGGTGGATGAAAAACTGTTTTTT.

Remarks on this clonotype: Being one base from a much bigger clone, this may be a read error. V usage is TRBV5-6 and J usage is TRBJ2-2; a weak D match, TRBD2 (5 bases). The CDR3 consists of 15 residues. Germline-derived CDR1 and CDR2 are SGHDT and YYEEEE. CDR3 DNA: TGTGCCAGCAGCTTGGGGCAGAGTTACACCGGGGAGCCGTTTTTT. Amino acids: CASSLGQSYTGEPFF.

This clonotype came up a few times. The chain links TRBV5-4 to TRBJ2-5; the D is unclear. Germline lookup yields CDR1 SGHNT and CDR2 YYREEE (reference sequence). Trimming left V 1 base short and J 5 bases short, with 3 bases between. This CDR3 is 11 amino acids long. The CDR3 spells CASSLFETQYF. The DNA for the CDR3 is TGTGCCAGCAGCTTGTTCGAGACCCAGTACTTC.

The rearrangement links TRBV2 to TRBJ2-7; maybe TRBD1 (5 bases). Germline CDR1 and CDR2: SNHLY and FYNNEI. CDR3 length: 14 amino acids. Trimming cost V 5 bases and J 7 bases, with 18 bases left between them. CDR3 DNA: TGTGCCAGCAGTTCCTATCCAAAAGGGGTAGAGCAGTACTTC. Translating it yields CASSSYPKGVEQYF.

The gene calls are TRBV19 and TRBJ1-2; TRBD1 agrees at 7 bases. The CDR3 length is 16 residues. The junction had 13 bases not matched to a gene; V was cut back by 3 bases and J by 6 bases. Germline CDR1 reads LNHDA; CDR2 reads SQIVND (reference sequence). Here the CDR3 DNA reads TGTGCCAGTAGTATCGACAGGGTCCGATTTCTAGATGGCTACACCTTC. This codes for CASSIDRVRFLDGYTF.

J is TRBJ2-7 and V is TRBV15; no clear D. Between the trimmed V and J ends, which lost 3 bases and 1 base, there was a span of 13 bases. The CDR3 consists of 15 residues. Germline V gene lookup returns CDR1 LNHNV and CDR2 YYDKDF (reference sequence). The CDR3 loop reads CATSRDSAGSYEQYF. In nucleotides, the CDR3 is TGTGCCACCAGCAGGGATTCGGCCGGATCCTACGAGCAGTACTTC.